This T cell receptor beta chain was recorded in a study of shared clonotypes between healthy human individuals. Turning to this clone: The antigen is undetermined.

Study results and limitations: All-four-donor shared clonotypes had higher generation probabilities than non-shared clonotypes did. A few donors showed sharing of approximately 4.7% of naive CD4 clonotypes.

Sequencing was performed with immunoSEQ multiplex PCR; in TCRdb, only in-frame clones are kept and a portion is missing. This sample has approximately 530,000 clones, with 96% found just once. Germline CDR1 is MNHNS and CDR2 is SASEGT. V was pared by 2 bases and J by 4 bases, with 9 bases between. The CDR3 consists of 14 residues. Healthy adults negative for HIV, lacking recent acute infections or vaccinations, served as donors. This TCR was recovered from a woman younger than 45 in good health. This chain joins TRBV6-1 and TRBJ1-5; D might be TRBD1 (5 bases). Sequenced sample: naive CD4+ T cells sorted from blood. The sample's subset: CD45RA+ positively selected. CDR3 sequence: CASSELQGNQPQHF. The CDR3 DNA is TGTGCCAGCAGTGAACTCCAGGGTAATCAGCCCCAGCATTTT.